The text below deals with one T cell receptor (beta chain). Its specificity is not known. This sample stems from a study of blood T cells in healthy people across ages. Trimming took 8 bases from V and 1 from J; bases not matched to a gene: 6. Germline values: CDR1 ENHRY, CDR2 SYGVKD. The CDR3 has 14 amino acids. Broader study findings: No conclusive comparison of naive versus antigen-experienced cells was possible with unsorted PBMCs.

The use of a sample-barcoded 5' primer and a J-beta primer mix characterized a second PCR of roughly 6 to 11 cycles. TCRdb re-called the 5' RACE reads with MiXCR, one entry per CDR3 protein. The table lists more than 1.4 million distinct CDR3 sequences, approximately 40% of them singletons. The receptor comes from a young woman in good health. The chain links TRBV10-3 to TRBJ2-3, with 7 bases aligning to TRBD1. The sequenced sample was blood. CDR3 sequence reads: CAIGDRMGTDTQYF. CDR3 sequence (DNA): TGTGCCATCGGGGACAGAATGGGCACAGATACGCAGTATTTT.